The 3 T cell receptor beta chains below all came from one sample that was sequenced in a study of shared clonotypes between healthy human individuals. Data came from immunoSEQ multiplex PCR; TCRdb stores just in-frame clones and leaves some out. The table shows roughly 2.6 million clones, with about 92% occurring only once. The specimen was naive CD4+ T cells sorted from blood. Subset denoted: CD45RA+ positively selected. Every receptor here comes from a man aged 18 to 35 in good health.

Only one count was recorded for this clone. This chain connects TRBV30 to TRBJ2-5; either TRBD1 or TRBD2 may supply D (6 bases each). Trimming cost V 0 bases and J 5 bases, with 19 bases left between them. The CDR3 has 16 residues. CDR1 and CDR2 from the germline V gene are GTSNPN and SVGIG (reference sequence). The CDR3 sequence is CAWSVPGAVVKETQYF. DNA of the CDR3: TGTGCCTGGAGTGTCCCGGGGGCGGTTGTTAAGGAGACCCAGTACTTC.

On this clone: Other DNA sequences in this sample translate to the same CDR3. The chain is built from TRBV7-8 and TRBJ1-1; D remains unclear. Trimming removed 0 bases from V and 0 bases from J, with 5 bases in between. Germline V gives CDR1 SGHVS, CDR2 FQNEAQ. The CDR3 totals 14 residues. The CDR3 region is CASSLAHLNTEAFF. The CDR3 nucleotides read TGTGCCAGCAGCTTAGCACACCTGAACACTGAAGCTTTCTTT.

In the case of this clone: This CDR3 is also generated by other DNA sequences in the sample. The chain links TRBV10-3 to TRBJ1-5; no clear D gene. Germline V gene sequence: CDR1 ENHRY, CDR2 SYGVKD. This CDR3 contains 14 residues. Trimming took 2 bases from V and 0 from J, leaving 5 bases between them. The CDR3 sequence: CAISETDSNQPQHF. In nucleotides, the CDR3 is TGTGCCATCAGTGAGACGGATAGCAATCAGCCCCAGCATTTT.